This T cell receptor (beta chain) emerged from a study of T-cell reconstitution after alpha-beta-depleted transplantation in children. After removal of 4 bases from V and 2 bases from J, the junction contained 6 bases not matched to a gene. Germline assignment: CDR1 DFQATT and CDR2 SNEGSKA (reference sequence). The CDR3 contains 14 residues. Using unique molecular identifiers, the investigators prepared the TCRbeta library. TCRdb re-called the PCR reads through MiXCR, storing one row per CDR3 protein. The data show about 420,000 distinct CDR3 sequences, 11% seen once. Specimen: PBMCs from the stem cell graft donor, collected from the stem cell graft. This chain joins TRBV20-1 and TRBJ2-7, with 9 bases that match TRBD2. This receptor was identified in a human donor who donated a stem cell graft to a child with acute myeloid leukemia. CDR3 coding DNA: TGCAGTGCTATAGCGGGAGCCTCCCCCTACGAGCAGTACTTC. It specifies CSAIAGASPYEQYF.